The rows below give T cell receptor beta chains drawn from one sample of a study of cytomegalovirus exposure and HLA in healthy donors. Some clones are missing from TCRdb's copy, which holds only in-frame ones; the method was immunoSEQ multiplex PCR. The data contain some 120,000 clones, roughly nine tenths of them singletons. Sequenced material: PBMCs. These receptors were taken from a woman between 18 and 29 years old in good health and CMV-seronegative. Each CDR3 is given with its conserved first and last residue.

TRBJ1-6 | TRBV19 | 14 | CASSPRTPNSPLHF
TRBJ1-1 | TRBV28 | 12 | CASSLGGRRAFF
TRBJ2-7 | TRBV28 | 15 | CASSLGLAGDYEQYF
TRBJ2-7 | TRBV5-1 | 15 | CASSLQPGQSYEQYF
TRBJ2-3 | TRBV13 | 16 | CASSSSFLTVKDTQYF
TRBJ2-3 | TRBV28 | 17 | CASSAGTGIHQTDTQYF
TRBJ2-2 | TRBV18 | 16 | CASSYASPSNTGELFF
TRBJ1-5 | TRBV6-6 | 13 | CASSRTGTQPQHF
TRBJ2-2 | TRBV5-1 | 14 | CASSPGGNTGELFF
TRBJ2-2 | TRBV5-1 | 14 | CASRRQGSAGELFF
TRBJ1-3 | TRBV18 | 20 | CASSPQGDRDFRRSGNTIYF
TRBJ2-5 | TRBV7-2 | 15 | CASIRLAGAGETQYF
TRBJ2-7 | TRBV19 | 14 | CASSLRTPPYEQYF
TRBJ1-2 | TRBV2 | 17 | CASSGDNGIILNYGYTF
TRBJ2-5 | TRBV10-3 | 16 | CAISTGLAGARETQYF
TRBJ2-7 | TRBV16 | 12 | CASTPGGIEQYF
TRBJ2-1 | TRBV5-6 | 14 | CASVPGGIVNEQFF